Below, one TCR beta chain is given with its context. Its antigen is not identified. This CDR3 is 15 amino acids long. CDR1 is SGHRS and CDR2 is YFSETQ in the germline V gene. The V gene lost 3 bases and the J gene lost 2 bases, with 9 bases spanning the gap. This sample is drawn from a study of siplizumab effects on memory and regulatory T cells. Overall study results and limits: Siplizumab produced a significant drop in alloreactive sequences attributable to unstimulated CD4+ memory cells.

Per sample, the assay covered 10^5 or so TCR templates. Data came from immunoSEQ multiplex PCR; TCRdb stores just in-frame clones and leaves some out. The table has 100,000 or so clones, just over 90% seen once. The receptor comes from a human donor in good health. The chain uses TRBV5-1 and TRBJ2-6; D gene uncertain. The sample was CD4+ T cells sorted from blood. The CDR3 DNA reads as TGCGCCAGCAGCTCCCATGGAGCTGGGGCCAACGTCCTGACTTTC. The encoded protein is CASSSHGAGANVLTF.